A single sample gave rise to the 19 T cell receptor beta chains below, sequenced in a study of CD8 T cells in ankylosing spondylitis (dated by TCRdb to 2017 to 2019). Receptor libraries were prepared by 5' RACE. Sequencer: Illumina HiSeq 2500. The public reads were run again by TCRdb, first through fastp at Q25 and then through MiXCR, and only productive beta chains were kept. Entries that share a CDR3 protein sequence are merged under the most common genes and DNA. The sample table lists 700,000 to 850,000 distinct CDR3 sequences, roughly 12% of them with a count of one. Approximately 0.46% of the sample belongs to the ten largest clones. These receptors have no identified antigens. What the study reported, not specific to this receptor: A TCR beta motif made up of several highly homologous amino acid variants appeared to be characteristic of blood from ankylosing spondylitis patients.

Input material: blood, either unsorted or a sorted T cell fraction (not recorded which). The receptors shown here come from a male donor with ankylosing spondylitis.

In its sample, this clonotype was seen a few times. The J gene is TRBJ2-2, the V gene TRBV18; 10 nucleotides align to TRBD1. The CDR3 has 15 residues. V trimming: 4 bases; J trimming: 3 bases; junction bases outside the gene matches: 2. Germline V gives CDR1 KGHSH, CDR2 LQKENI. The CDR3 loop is CASSRDRGHTGELFF. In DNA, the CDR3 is TGTGCCAGCTCACGGGACAGGGGTCACACCGGGGAGCTGTTTTTT.

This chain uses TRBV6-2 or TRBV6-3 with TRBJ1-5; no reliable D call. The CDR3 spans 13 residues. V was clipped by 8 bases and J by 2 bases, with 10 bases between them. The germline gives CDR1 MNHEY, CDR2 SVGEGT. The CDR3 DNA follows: TGTGCCAGCGGTAGGCTCGGCAATCAGCCCCAGCATTTT. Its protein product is CASGRLGNQPQHF.

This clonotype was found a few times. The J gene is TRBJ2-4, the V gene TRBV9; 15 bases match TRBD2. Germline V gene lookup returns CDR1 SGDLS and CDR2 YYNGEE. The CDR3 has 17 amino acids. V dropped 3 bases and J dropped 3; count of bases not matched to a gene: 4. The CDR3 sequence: CASSAGLAGGHKNIQYF. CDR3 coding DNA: TGTGCCAGCAGCGCCGGACTAGCGGGAGGGCACAAAAACATTCAGTACTTC.

Here the CDR3 reads CASTRRDFDTGELFF. In DNA form, the CDR3 reads TGTGCCAGTACTCGAAGGGATTTCGACACCGGGGAGCTGTTTTTT. V and J are TRBV19 and TRBJ2-2; D unresolved. CDR1 and CDR2 (germline): LNHDA, SQIVND (reference sequence). V was shortened by 7 bases and J by 3 bases, with 15 bases between the two germline ends. The CDR3 has 15 amino acids.

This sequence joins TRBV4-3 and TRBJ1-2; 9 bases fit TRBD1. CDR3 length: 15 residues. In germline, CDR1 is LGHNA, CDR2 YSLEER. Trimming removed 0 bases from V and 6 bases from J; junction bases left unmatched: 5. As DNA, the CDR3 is TGCGCCAGCAGCCAAGATCGCGGGACAGGGAATGGCTACACCTTC. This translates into CASSQDRGTGNGYTF.

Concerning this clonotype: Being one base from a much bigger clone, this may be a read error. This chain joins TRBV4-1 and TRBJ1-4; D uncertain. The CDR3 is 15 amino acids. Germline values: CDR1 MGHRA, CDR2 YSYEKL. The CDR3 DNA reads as TGCACCAGCAGCCAACTCCAGAGGACCCGGGAAAAACTGTTTTTT. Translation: CTSSQLQRTREKLFF.

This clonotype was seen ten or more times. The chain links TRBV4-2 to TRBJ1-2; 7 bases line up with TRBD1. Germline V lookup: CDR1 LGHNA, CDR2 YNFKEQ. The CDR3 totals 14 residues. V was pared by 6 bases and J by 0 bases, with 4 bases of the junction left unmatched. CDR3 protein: CASRWDSSNYGYTF. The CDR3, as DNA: TGTGCCAGCAGATGGGACAGTTCTAACTATGGCTACACCTTC.

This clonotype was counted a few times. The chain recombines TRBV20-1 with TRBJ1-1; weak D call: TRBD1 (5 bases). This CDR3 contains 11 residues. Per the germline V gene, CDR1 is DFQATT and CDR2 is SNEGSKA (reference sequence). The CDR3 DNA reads TGCAGACCTCAGGGGAACACTGAAGCTTTCTTT. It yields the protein CRPQGNTEAFF.

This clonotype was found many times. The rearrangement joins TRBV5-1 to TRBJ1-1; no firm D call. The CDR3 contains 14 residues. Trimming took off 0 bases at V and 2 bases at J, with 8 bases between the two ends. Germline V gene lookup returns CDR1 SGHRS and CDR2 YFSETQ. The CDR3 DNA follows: TGCGCCAGCAGCTTGGGGACGGATAACACTGAAGCTTTCTTT. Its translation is CASSLGTDNTEAFF.

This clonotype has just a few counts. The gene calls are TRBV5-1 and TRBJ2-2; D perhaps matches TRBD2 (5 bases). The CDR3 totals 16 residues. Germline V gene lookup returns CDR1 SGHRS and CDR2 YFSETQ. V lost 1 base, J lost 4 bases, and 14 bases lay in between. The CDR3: CASSLLRAGGTGELFF. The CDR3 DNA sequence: TGCGCCAGCAGCTTGCTGCGGGCCGGAGGCACCGGGGAGCTGTTTTTT.

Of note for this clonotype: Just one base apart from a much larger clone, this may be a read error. The CDR3 region is CAISLVHSETQYF. CDR3 nucleotide sequence: TGTGCCATCAGCTTAGTCCACAGCGAGACCCAGTACTTC. This rearrangement joins TRBV7-2 to TRBJ2-5, with D unclear. The CDR3 length is 13 residues. The V gene's germline CDR1 is SGHTA and CDR2 FQGNSA.

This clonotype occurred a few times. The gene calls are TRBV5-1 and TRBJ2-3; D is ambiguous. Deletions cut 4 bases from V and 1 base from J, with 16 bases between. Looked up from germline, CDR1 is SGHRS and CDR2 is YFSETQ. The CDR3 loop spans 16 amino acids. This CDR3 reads CASSPGSRSRTDTQYF. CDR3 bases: TGCGCCAGCAGCCCCGGTTCGCGGTCCCGCACAGATACGCAGTATTTT.

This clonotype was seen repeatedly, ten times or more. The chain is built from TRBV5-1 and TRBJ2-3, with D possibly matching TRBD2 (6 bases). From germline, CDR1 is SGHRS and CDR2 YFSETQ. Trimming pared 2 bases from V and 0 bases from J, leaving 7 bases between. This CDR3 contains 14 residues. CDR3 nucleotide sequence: TGCGCCAGCAGCTTCGGGGGAAGCACAGATACGCAGTATTTT. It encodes CASSFGGSTDTQYF.

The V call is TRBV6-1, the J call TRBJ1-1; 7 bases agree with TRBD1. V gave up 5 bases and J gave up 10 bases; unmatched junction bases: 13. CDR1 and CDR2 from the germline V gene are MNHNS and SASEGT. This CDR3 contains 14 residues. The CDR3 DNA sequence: TGTGCCAGCAGTCTTACCGGGCAAGGGGGCCCAGCTTTCTTT. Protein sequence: CASSLTGQGGPAFF.

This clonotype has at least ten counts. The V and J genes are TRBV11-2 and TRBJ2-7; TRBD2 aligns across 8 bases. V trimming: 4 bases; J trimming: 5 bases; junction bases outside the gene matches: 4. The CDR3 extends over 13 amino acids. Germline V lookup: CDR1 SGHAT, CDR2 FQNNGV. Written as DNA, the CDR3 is TGTGCCAGCAGCTGGAGCGGGAGCCACGAGCAGTACTTC. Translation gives CASSWSGSHEQYF.

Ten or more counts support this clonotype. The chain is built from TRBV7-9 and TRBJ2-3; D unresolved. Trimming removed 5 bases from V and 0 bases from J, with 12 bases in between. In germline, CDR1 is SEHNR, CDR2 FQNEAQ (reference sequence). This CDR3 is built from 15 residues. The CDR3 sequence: CASSDRTASTDTQYF. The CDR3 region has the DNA TGTGCCAGCAGCGATCGGACGGCTAGCACAGATACGCAGTATTTT.

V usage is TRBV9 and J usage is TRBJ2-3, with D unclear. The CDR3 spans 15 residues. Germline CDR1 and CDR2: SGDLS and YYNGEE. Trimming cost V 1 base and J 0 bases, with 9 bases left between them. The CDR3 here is CASSVIGRSTDTQYF. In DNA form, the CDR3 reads TGTGCCAGCAGCGTAATAGGGCGTAGCACAGATACGCAGTATTTT.

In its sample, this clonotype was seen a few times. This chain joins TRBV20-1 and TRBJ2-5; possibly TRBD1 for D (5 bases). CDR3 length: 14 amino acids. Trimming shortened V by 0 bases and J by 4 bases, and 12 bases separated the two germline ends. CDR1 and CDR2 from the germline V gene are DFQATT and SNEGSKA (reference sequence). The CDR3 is CSARDRVLGETQYF. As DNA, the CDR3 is TGCAGTGCTAGAGACAGGGTTTTGGGAGAGACCCAGTACTTC.

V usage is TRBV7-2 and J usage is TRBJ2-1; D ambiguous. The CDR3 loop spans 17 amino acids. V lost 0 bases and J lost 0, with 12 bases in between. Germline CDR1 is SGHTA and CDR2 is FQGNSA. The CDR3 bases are TGTGCCAGCAGCTTAGCAAGTAGGCCTAGCTCCTACAATGAGCAGTTCTTC. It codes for CASSLASRPSSYNEQFF.